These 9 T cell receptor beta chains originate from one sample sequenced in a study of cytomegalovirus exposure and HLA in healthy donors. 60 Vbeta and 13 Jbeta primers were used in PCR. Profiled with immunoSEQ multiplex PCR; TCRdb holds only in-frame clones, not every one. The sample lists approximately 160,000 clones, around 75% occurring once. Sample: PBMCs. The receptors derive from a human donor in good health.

The CDR3 sequence is CAGNRGSGNTIYF. The DNA for the CDR3 is TGTGCCGGGAACAGGGGCTCTGGAAACACCATATATTTT. The chain carries TRBV2 and TRBJ1-3; TRBD1 matches at 7 bases. Germline CDR1 SNHLY, CDR2 FYNNEI. With 11 bases clipped from V and 0 bases from J, the junction kept 4 bases outside the gene matches. The CDR3 consists of 13 residues.

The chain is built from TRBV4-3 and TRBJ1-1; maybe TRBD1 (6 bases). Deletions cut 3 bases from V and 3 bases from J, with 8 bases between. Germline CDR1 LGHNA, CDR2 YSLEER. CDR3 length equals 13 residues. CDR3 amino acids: CASSQTGYTEAFF. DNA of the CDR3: TGCGCCAGCAGCCAGACAGGTTACACTGAAGCTTTCTTT.

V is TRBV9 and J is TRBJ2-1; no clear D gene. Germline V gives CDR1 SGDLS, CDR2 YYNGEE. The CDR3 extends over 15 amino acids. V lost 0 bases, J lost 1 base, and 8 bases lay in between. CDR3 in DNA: TGTGCCAGCAGCGTAGTGGCAGGATCCTACAATGAGCAGTTCTTC. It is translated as CASSVVAGSYNEQFF.

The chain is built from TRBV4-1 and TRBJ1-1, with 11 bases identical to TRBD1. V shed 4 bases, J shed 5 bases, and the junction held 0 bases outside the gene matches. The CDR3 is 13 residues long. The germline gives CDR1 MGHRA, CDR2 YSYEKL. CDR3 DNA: TGCGCCAGCAGCCGGGACAGGGGGACTGAAGCTTTCTTT. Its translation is CASSRDRGTEAFF.

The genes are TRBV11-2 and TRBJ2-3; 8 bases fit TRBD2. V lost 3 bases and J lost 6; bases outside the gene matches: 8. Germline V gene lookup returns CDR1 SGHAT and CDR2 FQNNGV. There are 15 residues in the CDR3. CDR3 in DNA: TGTGCCAGCAGCTTCGTCCCGACTAGCGTCGATACGCAGTATTTT. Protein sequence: CASSFVPTSVDTQYF.

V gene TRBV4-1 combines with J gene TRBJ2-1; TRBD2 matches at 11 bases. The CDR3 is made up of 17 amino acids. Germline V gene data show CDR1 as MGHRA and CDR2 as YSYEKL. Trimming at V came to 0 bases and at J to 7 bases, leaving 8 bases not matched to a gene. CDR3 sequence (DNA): TGCGCCAGCAGCCAAGAGCTTCTAGCGGGGGGCCTAAATGAGCAGTTCTTC. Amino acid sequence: CASSQELLAGGLNEQFF.

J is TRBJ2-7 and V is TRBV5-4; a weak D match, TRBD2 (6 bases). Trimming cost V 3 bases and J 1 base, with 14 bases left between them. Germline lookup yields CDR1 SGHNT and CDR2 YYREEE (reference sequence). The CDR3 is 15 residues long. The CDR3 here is CASSSGASVSYEQYF. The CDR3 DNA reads TGTGCCAGCAGCTCTGGGGCTAGCGTATCCTACGAGCAGTACTTC. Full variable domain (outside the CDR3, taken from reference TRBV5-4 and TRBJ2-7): ETGVTQSPTHLIKTRGQQVTLRCSSQSGHNTVSWYQQALGQGPQFIFQYYREEENGRGNFPPRFSGLQFPNYSSELNVNALELDDSALYLCASSSGASVSYEQYFGPGTRLTVT.

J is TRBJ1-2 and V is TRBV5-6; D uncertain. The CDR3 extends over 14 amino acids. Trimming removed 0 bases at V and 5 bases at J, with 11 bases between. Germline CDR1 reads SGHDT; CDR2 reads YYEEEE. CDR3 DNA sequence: TGTGCCAGCAGCTTGGGCTACTCAATATATGGCTACACCTTC. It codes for CASSLGYSIYGYTF.

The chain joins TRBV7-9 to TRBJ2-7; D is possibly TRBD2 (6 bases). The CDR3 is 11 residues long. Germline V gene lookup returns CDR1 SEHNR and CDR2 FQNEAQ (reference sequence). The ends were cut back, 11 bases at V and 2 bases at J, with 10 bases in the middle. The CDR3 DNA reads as TGTGCCGCGGGGTCCGCCTACGAGCAGTACTTC. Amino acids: CAAGSAYEQYF.